These 19 T cell receptor beta chains share one sample of origin, sequenced in a study of blood T cell repertoires in COVID-19. The data were produced by immunoSEQ multiplex PCR, yet TCRdb's version contains in-frame clones alone and is incomplete. The repertoire holds under 75,000 clones, with 81% as singletons. The sequenced material came from peripheral blood. These TCRs come from a woman of 80 years or more with active or convalescent COVID-19.

The chain joins TRBV27 to TRBJ2-1; 15 bases align to TRBD2. Trimming cost V 2 bases and J 13 bases; bases outside gene matches: 18. The CDR3 loop spans 19 amino acids. The germline gives CDR1 MNHEY, CDR2 SMNVEV (reference sequence). CDR3 in amino acids: CASSLRPPPWTSGGALQFF. As DNA, the CDR3 is TGTGCCAGCAGTTTACGACCCCCACCTTGGACTAGCGGGGGGGCGTTACAGTTCTTC.

V gene TRBV14 combines with J gene TRBJ2-2; 11 bases are shared with TRBD2. Trimming removed 1 base from V and 2 bases from J; junction bases left unmatched: 6. The V gene's germline CDR1 is SGHDN and CDR2 FVKESK. CDR3 length: 18 residues. The chain's CDR3 is CASSQGLAGGINTGELFF. CDR3 DNA: TGTGCCAGCAGCCAAGGGCTAGCGGGGGGCATAAACACCGGGGAGCTGTTTTTT.

This clone was detected only a few times. CDR3 sequence: CASSLQGNYGYTF. CDR3 nucleotides: TGTGCCAGCAGCTTACAGGGGAACTATGGCTACACCTTC. The chain has TRBV7-2 and TRBJ1-2; possible D gene TRBD1, 6 bases. Germline assignment: CDR1 SGHTA and CDR2 FQGNSA. The V end lost 2 bases, the J end lost 2 bases, and 6 bases lay between the germline ends. The length of the CDR3 is 13 residues.

V gene TRBV27 combines with J gene TRBJ1-6; D perhaps matches TRBD1 (5 bases). The germline V gene encodes CDR1 MNHEY and CDR2 SMNVEV (reference sequence). V lost 3 bases and J lost 6, with 9 bases in between. This CDR3 spans 14 amino acids. The DNA of the CDR3 is TGTGCCAGCAGTTTCAGCAGGGTTAATTCACCCCTCCACTTT. It encodes CASSFSRVNSPLHF.

This chain joins TRBV19 and TRBJ1-5, with D tentatively TRBD1 (5 bases). V lost 6 bases, J lost 9 bases, and 15 bases lay in between. CDR3 length: 13 residues. CDR1 is LNHDA, CDR2 SQIVND, per germline (reference sequence). In DNA form, the CDR3 reads TGTGCCAGTAGGAGTGCAGGGAAGGTGCCCCAGCATTTT. Its protein product is CASRSAGKVPQHF.

The V call is TRBV18, the J call TRBJ1-3; TRBD1 matches at 7 bases. The germline gives CDR1 KGHSH, CDR2 LQKENI. Trimming took 4 bases from V and 0 from J; bases not matched to a gene: 3. This CDR3 comprises 15 residues. This CDR3 is CASSQTGNSGNTIYF. In DNA form, the CDR3 reads TGTGCCAGCTCACAGACAGGGAACTCTGGAAACACCATATATTTT.

This clone was observed a few times. This sequence joins TRBV6-2 or TRBV6-3 and TRBJ1-2; D is unclear. This CDR3 comprises 12 residues. The V and J ends lost 0 bases and 7 bases respectively, with 6 bases between them. CDR1 is MNHEY and CDR2 is SVGEGT in the germline V gene. In DNA, the CDR3 is TGTGCCAGCAGTTACTCTATCGGTGGCTACACCTTC. It codes for CASSYSIGGYTF.

V usage is TRBV2 and J usage is TRBJ1-1, with D possibly matching TRBD1 (6 bases). The V and J ends lost 8 bases and 1 base respectively, with 11 bases between them. CDR1 and CDR2 (germline): SNHLY, FYNNEI. The CDR3 is made up of 13 amino acids. The CDR3 DNA follows: TGTGCCAGCCAAGGACAGCCGAACACTGAAGCTTTCTTT. Encoded protein: CASQGQPNTEAFF.

This clone was detected a few times. The chain joins TRBV7-9 to TRBJ1-2, with a possible D match to TRBD1 (5 bases). Germline-derived CDR1 and CDR2 are SEHNR and FQNEAQ (reference sequence). V was pared by 0 bases and J by 5 bases, with 13 bases between. The CDR3 totals 15 residues. DNA of the CDR3: TGTGCCAGCAGCTTAGCAGACAGCACTCCTTATGGCTACACCTTC. As protein: CASSLADSTPYGYTF.

The chain links TRBV2 to TRBJ1-3; D is perhaps TRBD1 (6 bases). From germline, CDR1 is SNHLY and CDR2 FYNNEI. This CDR3 has 15 amino acids. V lost 6 bases and J 2 bases, leaving 14 bases between the germline ends. The DNA of the CDR3 is TGTGCCAGCAGATTACAGGGTAGTACTGGAAACACCATATATTTT. Its protein product is CASRLQGSTGNTIYF.

The J gene is TRBJ1-6, the V gene TRBV7-8, with D perhaps TRBD1 (6 bases). V shed 5 bases and J shed 7 bases, with 21 bases lying between them. CDR1 and CDR2 (germline): SGHVS, FQNEAQ. The CDR3 is 17 amino acids. This chain's CDR3 is CASSLRGGGGRNSPLHF. In DNA, the CDR3 is TGTGCCAGCAGCCTTAGGGGGGGCGGTGGCCGAAATTCACCCCTCCACTTT.

This chain links TRBV28 with TRBJ2-5; D not certain. Trimming stripped 3 bases from V and 2 bases from J, with 7 bases between. Per the germline V gene, CDR1 is MDHEN and CDR2 is SYDVKM. CDR3 length: 13 amino acids. CDR3 nucleotide sequence: TGTGCCAGCAGTTTGGAGTTTCAAGAGACCCAGTACTTC. Translation gives CASSLEFQETQYF. Based on the CDR3 plus reference TRBV28 and TRBJ2-5, the full variable domain is DVKVTQSSRYLVKRTGEKVFLECVQDMDHENMFWYRQDPGLGLRLIYFSYDVKMKEKGDIPEGYSVSREKKERFSLILESASTNQTSMYLCASSLEFQETQYFGPGTRLLVL.

This chain links TRBV28 with TRBJ1-1, with 7 positions matching TRBD1. V shed 5 bases and J 4 bases; nucleotides not matched to a gene: 10. The V gene's germline CDR1 is MDHEN and CDR2 SYDVKM. The CDR3 has 15 amino acids. The chain's CDR3 is CASSPSRTGGTEAFF. The CDR3 nucleotides read TGTGCCAGCAGTCCCTCCCGGACAGGCGGCACTGAAGCTTTCTTT.

The chain has TRBV6-2 or TRBV6-3 and TRBJ2-7; 7 nucleotides agree with TRBD1. Germline assignment: CDR1 MNHEY and CDR2 SVGEGT. This CDR3 is built from 14 residues. Trimming removed 6 bases from V and 2 bases from J; junction bases left unmatched: 7. The CDR3 DNA follows: TGTGCCAGCAGCCACCGGGACAGAGCCTACGAGCAGTACTTC. Translation gives CASSHRDRAYEQYF.

The chain employs TRBV3-1 (or the pseudogene TRBV3-2) and TRBJ2-7, with 10 positions matching TRBD2. Trimming cost V 4 bases and J 2 bases; bases outside gene matches: 8. Looked up from germline, CDR1 is LGHDT and CDR2 is YNNKEL (reference sequence). The CDR3 has 16 amino acids. CDR3 DNA sequence: TGTGCCAGCAGCCTCTATAGCGGGGGGAACACCTACGAGCAGTACTTC. This sequence encodes CASSLYSGGNTYEQYF.

The J gene is TRBJ1-6, the V gene TRBV6-2 or TRBV6-3, with D maybe TRBD1 (5 bases). The CDR3 totals 14 residues. Germline loops: CDR1 MNHEY, CDR2 SVGEGT. The germline V and J ends were trimmed by 4 bases and 8 bases, with 12 bases remaining between them. CDR3 amino acids: CASSFRAVDSPLHF. The CDR3, as DNA: TGTGCCAGCAGTTTCAGGGCTGTGGATTCACCCCTCCACTTT.

On this clone itself: The sample has other DNA sequences that encode this CDR3 too. The CDR3 spells CASSLAGEDTQYF. DNA for the CDR3: TGCGCCAGCAGCTTGGCCGGGGAAGATACGCAGTATTTT. The chain recombines TRBV5-1 with TRBJ2-3; possible D gene TRBD2, 5 bases. V gave up 0 bases and J gave up 5 bases, with 7 bases separating them. The CDR3 loop spans 13 amino acids. CDR1 SGHRS and CDR2 YFSETQ come from the germline V gene.

The rearrangement joins TRBV9 to TRBJ2-3, with D unclear. The CDR3 has 13 amino acids. Deletions cut 4 bases from V and 5 bases from J, with 11 bases between. CDR1 is SGDLS and CDR2 is YYNGEE in the germline V gene. The CDR3 sequence: CASSSPMRDTQYF. The CDR3 DNA sequence: TGTGCCAGCAGCAGTCCGATGCGAGATACGCAGTATTTT.

V gene TRBV6-5 combines with J gene TRBJ1-4, with TRBD1 identical over 8 bases. The trim removed 5 bases at V and 8 bases at J, leaving 7 bases unmatched. Germline CDR1 MNHEY, CDR2 SVGAGI. The CDR3 covers 14 residues. CDR3 DNA sequence: TGTGCCAGCAGTCCCGGGACAGGAATCGAAAAACTGTTTTTT. Protein sequence: CASSPGTGIEKLFF.